The clone carrying this T cell receptor (beta chain) was seen ten or more times. The antigen remains undetermined. TCRdb re-derived calls from the reads in MiXCR, one entry per CDR3 protein. The table lists about 230,000 distinct CDR3 sequences, under 8.5% of them singletons, with around 6% in the top ten. The data were taken from a study of T cell repertoires in cytomegalovirus infection. For the study at large: Public TCR beta signatures indicated both CMV infection and matching HLA type.

Study-wide results and caveats: Individuals carrying CMV plus the relevant HLA were identified by cumulative frequency of public TCR beta families. In two of eight donors, the top clonotype was HLA-C-restricted CMV-specific.

Material for sequencing was PBMCs. The source is a human donor in good health (CMV status not recorded). Some clones in this sample may be carry-over from other donors' samples.

The CDR3 nucleotides are TGTGCCAGCAGACTTAGCAGGGGCTACACCTTC. Protein sequence: CASRLSRGYTF. This chain links TRBV28 with TRBJ1-2; no definite D call. Trimming removed 6 bases at V and 8 bases at J, with 10 bases between. From germline, CDR1 is MDHEN and CDR2 SYDVKM. This CDR3 contains 11 residues.